Described below is a single TCR beta chain sequence and its context. The data stem from a study of blood T cell repertoires in COVID-19. Deletions cut 4 bases from V and 4 bases from J, with 10 bases between. Germline V gene data show CDR1 as MNHEY and CDR2 as SVGAGI. The CDR3 covers 13 residues. Some clones are missing from TCRdb's copy, which holds only in-frame ones; the method was immunoSEQ multiplex PCR. Seen here are fewer than 120,000 clones, 76% observed once, and the top ten hold roughly 3.8%. This chain links TRBV6-5 with TRBJ2-5; D gene uncertain. The clonotype comes from a woman over 75 with acute or convalescent COVID-19. Sequenced: peripheral blood. Here the CDR3 DNA reads TGTGCCAGCAGTTTTTCCCCCTCAGAGACCCAGTACTTC. It codes for CASSFSPSETQYF.